These 23 T cell receptor beta chains were sequenced from one sample in a study of CD8 T cells in ankylosing spondylitis. TCRdb used MiXCR to reprocess the 5' RACE reads, holding one entry per CDR3 protein. The data contain about 160,000 distinct CDR3 sequences, 15% to 20% of them singletons. Sequencing was performed on blood, either unsorted or a sorted T cell fraction (not recorded which). These receptors all stem from a male donor with ankylosing spondylitis or in good health (not recorded which).

This clonotype was seen a handful of times. V gene TRBV7-6 combines with J gene TRBJ1-6; D perhaps matches TRBD1 (5 bases). The CDR3 runs 15 residues. Trimming shortened V by 4 bases and J by 9 bases, and 16 bases separated the two germline ends. Looked up from germline, CDR1 is SGHVS and CDR2 is FNYEAQ. CDR3 sequence reads: CASSSQGGVSSPLHF. CDR3 nucleotides: TGTGCCAGCAGCTCGCAGGGTGGGGTCAGTTCACCCCTCCACTTT.

This chain uses TRBV20-1 with TRBJ2-7; D is tentatively TRBD1 or TRBD2 (7 bases each). Trimming cost V 0 bases and J 4 bases, with 16 bases left between them. The V gene's germline CDR1 is DFQATT and CDR2 SNEGSKA (reference sequence). The CDR3 runs to 15 residues. The chain's CDR3 is CSARDLPGGDYEQYF. DNA of the CDR3: TGCAGTGCTAGAGATCTTCCAGGGGGGGATTACGAGCAGTACTTC.

This clonotype was seen a handful of times. V gene TRBV18 combines with J gene TRBJ1-1; D not resolved. The CDR3 runs 14 residues. Per the germline V gene, CDR1 is KGHSH and CDR2 is LQKENI. Trimming cost V 2 bases and J 2 bases, with 9 bases left between them. CDR3 residues: CASSPGLRNTEAFF. CDR3 DNA sequence: TGTGCCAGCTCACCAGGACTGCGAAACACTGAAGCTTTCTTT.

This clonotype was counted many times. The chain uses TRBV28 and TRBJ2-7; tentatively, D is TRBD2 (5 bases). Germline V lookup: CDR1 MDHEN, CDR2 SYDVKM. The CDR3 is 15 residues long. The V and J ends lost 5 bases and 2 bases respectively, with 16 bases between them. CDR3 coding DNA: TGTGCCAGCAGTCCCGGACTGAGACTTACCTACGAGCAGTACTTC. This gives the protein CASSPGLRLTYEQYF.

This clonotype showed up many times. CDR3: CASSPGGQDTQYF. As DNA, the CDR3 is TGTGCCAGTTCCCCGGGAGGGCAGGATACGCAGTATTTT. This chain joins TRBV19 and TRBJ2-3, with 8 nucleotides matching TRBD2. Germline loops: CDR1 LNHDA, CDR2 SQIVND (reference sequence). The junction had 7 bases not matched to a gene; V was cut back by 8 bases and J by 6 bases. The CDR3 loop spans 13 amino acids.

This chain connects TRBV5-1 to TRBJ2-5, with 12 bases fitting TRBD2. Germline-derived CDR1 and CDR2 are SGHRS and YFSETQ. The ends lost 3 bases at V and 3 bases at J; junction bases unmatched: 3. The CDR3 spans 15 residues. The DNA for the CDR3 is TGCGCCAGCAGCTCTACTAGCGGGGGGAAAGAGACCCAGTACTTC. It translates to CASSSTSGGKETQYF.

This clonotype has at least ten counts. The chain joins TRBV5-1 to TRBJ1-2, with TRBD1 identical over 7 bases. There are 14 residues in the CDR3. Germline V lookup: CDR1 SGHRS, CDR2 YFSETQ. Losses at the gene ends were 2 bases for V and 6 bases for J; bases not matched to a gene: 7. Written as DNA, the CDR3 is TGCGCCAGCAGCTTTTCAACAGGGGAAGATGGCTACACCTTC. It yields the protein CASSFSTGEDGYTF.

This clonotype was counted ten times or more. V gene TRBV12-3 or TRBV12-4 combines with J gene TRBJ1-1; D uncertain. The length of the CDR3 is 14 residues. Trimming pared 5 bases from V and 0 bases from J, leaving 10 bases between. The CDR3 nucleotides read TGTGCCAGCAGTCCCAATCGGATGAACACTGAAGCTTTCTTT. Amino acid sequence: CASSPNRMNTEAFF.

This clonotype was counted at least ten times. V and J are TRBV24-1 and TRBJ1-5; TRBD1 agrees at 8 bases. CDR1 and CDR2 (germline): KGHDR, SFDVKD. CDR3 length: 18 amino acids. V gave up 3 bases and J gave up 0 bases; unmatched junction bases: 9. CDR3 sequence: CATSDPRGPGNSNQPQHF. Written as DNA, the CDR3 is TGTGCCACCAGTGATCCCAGGGGGCCGGGGAATAGCAATCAGCCCCAGCATTTT.

The CDR3 region is CASSSSGTAVEAFF. DNA of the CDR3: TGTGCCAGCAGCTCGTCCGGGACAGCCGTTGAAGCTTTCTTT. The V call is TRBV7-3, the J call TRBJ1-1; 7 nucleotides agree with TRBD1. CDR3 length: 14 residues. V gave up 4 bases and J gave up 7 bases; unmatched junction bases: 9. Germline V gene lookup returns CDR1 SGHTA and CDR2 FQGTGA.

The table lists this clonotype with a few counts. J is TRBJ2-5 and V is TRBV28; D remains ambiguous. The CDR3 has 12 residues. Germline values: CDR1 MDHEN, CDR2 SYDVKM. V lost 8 bases and J 2 bases, leaving 9 bases between the germline ends. CDR3 region: CASQRQQETQYF. The CDR3 nucleotides read TGTGCCAGCCAGAGGCAGCAAGAGACCCAGTACTTC.

CDR3 residues: CASSSSGTSGVQFF. In DNA, the CDR3 is TGTGCCAGCAGCTCGTCCGGAACTAGCGGGGTACAGTTCTTC. The gene calls are TRBV7-2 and TRBJ2-1; 10 bases line up with TRBD2. The CDR3 consists of 14 residues. The germline gives CDR1 SGHTA, CDR2 FQGNSA. V lost 4 bases and J lost 13; bases outside the gene matches: 10. Combining the CDR3 with reference TRBV7-2 and TRBJ2-1 gives the whole variable domain GAGVSQSPSNKVTEKGKDVELRCDPISGHTALYWYRQSLGQGLEFLIYFQGNSAPDKSGLPSDRFSAERTGGSVSTLTIQRTQQEDSAVYLCASSSSGTSGVQFFGPGTRLTVL.

The V and J genes are TRBV9 and TRBJ2-2; 8 nucleotides align to TRBD2. Germline V gene lookup returns CDR1 SGDLS and CDR2 YYNGEE. The CDR3 loop spans 16 amino acids. With 6 bases clipped from V and 5 bases from J, the junction kept 12 bases outside the gene matches. In nucleotides, the CDR3 is TGTGCCAGCAACCCTGGACCGGGACTAGAGACCGGGGAGCTGTTTTTT. Its translation is CASNPGPGLETGELFF.

This clonotype came up many times. V gene TRBV2 combines with J gene TRBJ2-1; D call uncertain. Trimming left V 2 bases short and J 9 bases short, with 5 bases between. CDR3 length equals 11 residues. The V gene's germline CDR1 is SNHLY and CDR2 FYNNEI. The CDR3 loop reads CASSEISEQFF. In nucleotides, the CDR3 is TGTGCCAGCAGTGAAATATCTGAGCAGTTCTTC.

This clonotype was counted only a few times. The gene calls are TRBV18 and TRBJ1-5, with D possibly TRBD1 on 5 matching bases. Germline lookup yields CDR1 KGHSH and CDR2 LQKENI. This CDR3 has 15 residues. V dropped 2 bases and J dropped 3 bases, with 11 bases sitting between them. The CDR3 DNA reads as TGTGCCAGCTCACCAGGGCAGGGCGCCAATCAGCCCCAGCATTTT. Protein product: CASSPGQGANQPQHF.

Turning to this clonotype: One junction end disagrees with the germline gene, perhaps due to a read error. The rearrangement links TRBV13 to TRBJ2-7; 7 bases line up with TRBD2. CDR1 and CDR2 (germline): PRHDT, FYEKMQ (reference sequence). This CDR3 region has 18 residues. DNA of the CDR3: TGTGCCAGCAGCTTAAAGAGACTAGCTCCATTTACGAGCAGTACGATCCGCTTC. It is translated as CASSLKRLAPFTSSTIRF.

CDR3 in DNA: TGTGCCAGCAGTTACCGGGGAGTTCCAGAGACCCAGTACTTC. Translating it yields CASSYRGVPETQYF. The chain employs TRBV6-5 and TRBJ2-5; possible D gene TRBD2, 5 bases. Germline V gene data show CDR1 as MNHEY and CDR2 as SVGAGI. CDR3 size: 14 residues. Trimming pared 2 bases from V and 4 bases from J, leaving 11 bases between.

This clonotype appeared many times. V usage is TRBV10-3 and J usage is TRBJ2-2, with D possibly TRBD2 on 6 matching bases. CDR1 and CDR2 from the germline V gene are ENHRY and SYGVKD. The CDR3 sequence is 14 residues long. Trimming left V 10 bases short and J 5 bases short, with 17 bases between. The CDR3 region is CATAPGGYTGELFF. Written as DNA, the CDR3 is TGTGCCACCGCCCCAGGAGGGTATACCGGGGAGCTGTTTTTT.

This clonotype has a count of ten or more. The chain has TRBV5-1 and TRBJ2-2; D gene ambiguous. Germline lookup yields CDR1 SGHRS and CDR2 YFSETQ. The CDR3 runs to 12 residues. V was shortened by 0 bases and J by 8 bases, with 5 bases between the two germline ends. CDR3 coding DNA: TGCGCCAGCAGCTTGGACCGGGGGGAGCTGTTTTTT. Encoded protein: CASSLDRGELFF.

The sample holds many counts of this clonotype. This chain uses TRBV5-1 with TRBJ1-2, with 10 bases identical to TRBD1. The CDR3 totals 13 residues. CDR1 and CDR2 from the germline V gene are SGHRS and YFSETQ. The junction had 3 bases not matched to a gene; V was cut back by 2 bases and J by 8 bases. The CDR3 here is CASSFGQGDGYTF. The CDR3 bases are TGCGCCAGCAGCTTCGGACAGGGGGACGGCTACACCTTC.

This clonotype was detected ten times or more. This chain uses TRBV4-1 with TRBJ2-7; no clear D gene. From germline, CDR1 is MGHRA and CDR2 YSYEKL. Trimming removed 3 bases at V and 0 bases at J, with 15 bases between. CDR3 length: 16 amino acids. The CDR3 protein is CASSHRDISYSYEQYF. In nucleotides, the CDR3 is TGCGCCAGCAGCCATCGAGACATCAGCTACTCCTACGAGCAGTACTTC.

This chain connects TRBV18 to TRBJ1-1; perhaps TRBD1 as D (6 bases). Trimming removed 3 bases from V and 1 base from J, with 12 bases in between. Germline V CDR1 and CDR2: KGHSH, LQKENI. The CDR3 has 15 residues. Here the CDR3 DNA reads TGTGCCAGCTCACCTCCGGGACACGGGAACACTGAAGCTTTCTTT. As protein: CASSPPGHGNTEAFF.

This clonotype was found many times. The J gene is TRBJ1-1, the V gene TRBV5-1; tentatively, D is TRBD1 (5 bases). V was pared by 3 bases and J by 1 base, with 19 bases between. The CDR3 is made up of 17 amino acids. CDR1 is SGHRS, CDR2 YFSETQ, per germline. CDR3 bases: TGCGCCAGCAGCTGGGCCCCGGGACCGAGACAGAACACTGAAGCTTTCTTT. Residues: CASSWAPGPRQNTEAFF.